The rows below give T cell receptor beta chains drawn from one sample of a study of T cells in Graves' hyperthyroidism and ophthalmopathy. TCRdb reanalysed the multiplex PCR reads using MiXCR and keeps one entry per CDR3 protein. This table holds roughly 600,000 distinct CDR3 sequences, approximately 14% found once. The source material was blood. The receptors shown here come from a woman between 45 and 65 years old with Graves' ophthalmopathy. Both conserved end residues are part of each CDR3. D genes are given only for firm matches. Size values are once, few and many counts, or a class for expanded clones, and some rows have none.

v_call	d_call	clone_size	j_call	cdr3_aa	cdr3_nt
TRBV7-2	-	many	TRBJ2-7	CASSLIPQTYEQYF	TGTGCCAGCAGCTTAATTCCACAGACCTACGAGCAGTACTTC
TRBV28	-	many	TRBJ2-2	CASLNGVMTGELFF	TGTGCCAGCCTCAACGGGGTAATGACCGGGGAGCTGTTTTTT
TRBV3-2	-	many	TRBJ2-7	CASSRVSALGSYEQYF	TGTGCCAGCAGCCGAGTAAGCGCGCTCGGATCCTACGAGCAGTACTTC
TRBV5-6	TRBD2	many	TRBJ2-1	CASRVAGGTYNEQFF	TGTGCCAGCAGGGTAGCGGGAGGGACCTACAATGAGCAGTTCTTC
TRBV7-9	-	few	TRBJ2-7	CASSLRMGGVSSYEQYF	TGTGCCAGCAGCTTAAGGATGGGAGGTGTTAGCTCCTACGAGCAGTACTTC
TRBV5-5	-	many	TRBJ2-7	CASSLVARSSYEQYF	TGTGCCAGCAGCTTGGTGGCACGGAGCTCCTACGAGCAGTACTTC
TRBV18	-	many	TRBJ2-1	CASSLGQLESNEQFF	TGTGCCAGCTCACTTGGACAATTAGAGAGCAATGAGCAGTTCTTC
TRBV2	-	many	TRBJ2-1	CASSLSSTYNEQFF	TGTGCCAGCAGTCTGAGCAGTACGTACAATGAGCAGTTCTTC
TRBV27	-	-	TRBJ2-7	CASRLGYEQHF	TGTGCCAGCAGGTTAGGGTACGAGCAGCACTTC
TRBV10-3	-	many	TRBJ2-7	CAISPQTVTYEQYF	TGTGCCATCAGTCCTCAGACGGTCACCTACGAGCAGTACTTC
TRBV12-5	-	-	TRBJ1-5	CASGFGFNQPQHF	TGTGCTAGTGGTTTTGGGTTCAATCAGCCCCAGCATTTT
TRBV27	-	-	TRBJ1-2	CASSLSGGFNYGYTF	TGTGCCAGCAGTTTATCTGGTGGGTTTAACTATGGCTACACCTTC
TRBV19	TRBD2	few	TRBJ2-7	CATAKLTSGIGYEQYF	TGTGCCACCGCCAAATTGACTAGCGGGATAGGGTACGAGCAGTACTTC
TRBV18	TRBD1	many	TRBJ1-1	CASSPLGQGGEAFF	TGTGCCAGCTCACCATTGGGACAGGGAGGTGAAGCTTTCTTT
TRBV27	-	many	TRBJ2-3	CASSSVFGGGGGDTQYF	TGTGCCAGCAGTTCCGTTTTTGGGGGAGGTGGGGGAGATACGCAGTATTTT
TRBV11-3	-	-	TRBJ2-1	CASKRRGTYNEQFF	TGTGCCAGCAAAAGACGGGGGACCTACAATGAGCAGTTCTTC
TRBV28	-	-	TRBJ2-7	CASSFRGQIAYEQYF	TGTGCCAGCAGTTTTCGGGGCCAGATAGCCTACGAGCAGTACTTC
TRBV20-1	TRBD1	-	TRBJ2-7	CSATGTAQLLEQYF	TGCAGTGCAACCGGGACAGCCCAACTTCTTGAGCAGTACTTC
TRBV7-6	-	many	TRBJ2-2	CASSLGGGEDTGELFF	TGTGCCAGCAGCTTAGGTGGTGGCGAAGACACCGGGGAGCTGTTTTTT
TRBV7-9	-	many	TRBJ2-5	CASSHKRETQYF	TGTGCCAGCAGCCATAAACGAGAGACCCAGTACTTC
TRBV27	-	many	TRBJ1-1	CASSHRENRDTEAFF	TGTGCCAGCAGCCACAGGGAGAACAGGGACACTGAAGCTTTCTTT
TRBV5-1	-	-	TRBJ1-1	CASTPQPGNTEAFF	TGCGCCAGCACCCCCCAGCCTGGGAACACTGAAGCTTTCTTT
TRBV7-2	-	many	TRBJ2-1	CASSLEWLGGLVQFF	TGTGCCAGCAGCTTAGAATGGTTAGGAGGGTTGGTGCAGTTCTTC
TRBV5-1	-	many	TRBJ2-7	CASSLDSFYEQYF	TGCGCCAGCAGCTTGGACTCGTTCTACGAGCAGTACTTC
TRBV5-1	TRBD1	-	TRBJ1-6	CASSWTGKMNSPLHF	TGCGCCAGCAGCTGGACAGGGAAGATGAATTCACCCCTCCACTTT
TRBV29-1	-	many	TRBJ1-2	CSVEPGRGGYTF	TGCAGCGTTGAACCGGGCCGGGGTGGCTACACCTTC
TRBV20-1	-	many	TRBJ2-1	CSASPGLPQINEQFF	TGCAGTGCTAGTCCGGGACTCCCGCAAATCAATGAGCAGTTCTTC
TRBV7-8	TRBD2	many	TRBJ2-7	CASSSSRREGRYEQYF	TGTGCCAGCAGCTCCTCGAGGCGGGAGGGCCGCTACGAGCAGTACTTC
TRBV12-3/TRBV12-4	TRBD1	many	TRBJ1-5	CASSVQGTGASNQPQHF	TGTGCCAGCAGTGTACAAGGGACAGGCGCGTCCAATCAGCCCCAGCATTTT
TRBV7-2	-	many	TRBJ2-2	CASSPHRVTGELFF	TGTGCCAGCAGCCCCCACAGGGTCACCGGGGAGCTGTTTTTT
TRBV20-1	-	-	TRBJ2-7	CSAHLGTYEQYF	TGCAGTGCCCATCTAGGGACCTACGAGCAGTACTTC
TRBV11-2	-	many	TRBJ1-1	CASSLAQAVEAFF	TGTGCCAGCAGCTTAGCACAAGCTGTTGAAGCTTTCTTT
TRBV15	TRBD1	many	TRBJ2-7	CATSQGENYEQYF	TGTGCCACCAGTCAGGGGGAGAACTACGAGCAGTACTTC
TRBV28	TRBD1	many	TRBJ1-1	CASSFPTQGQRNTEAFF	TGTGCCAGCAGTTTTCCAACCCAGGGACAGAGAAACACTGAAGCTTTCTTT
TRBV12-3/TRBV12-4	-	many	TRBJ1-2	CASSQTGNYGYTF	TGTGCCAGCAGCCAAACAGGGAACTATGGCTACACCTTC
TRBV7-2	-	many	TRBJ1-1	CASSLRRANYEDTEAFF	TGTGCCAGCAGCTTACGACGTGCGAACTATGAGGACACTGAAGCTTTCTTT
TRBV20-1	TRBD2	few	TRBJ2-7	CSARGVAGGGEQYF	TGCAGTGCTAGAGGGGTAGCGGGAGGCGGTGAGCAGTACTTC
TRBV18	TRBD1	few	TRBJ1-1	CASSSRPTGTGGEAFF	TGTGCCAGCTCATCCCGGCCGACAGGGACGGGCGGTGAAGCTTTCTTT
TRBV10-3	TRBD2	few	TRBJ2-1	CAISDSSRSSGTNEQFF	TGTGCCATCAGTGACTCATCTCGGTCTAGCGGGACCAATGAGCAGTTCTTC
TRBV20-1	TRBD2	many	TRBJ2-1	CSGLTGLAAFRDYNEQFF	TGCAGTGGTCTTACGGGACTAGCAGCATTTCGGGACTACAATGAGCAGTTCTTC
TRBV19	-	many	TRBJ1-1	CASSKHGPQNTEAFF	TGTGCCAGTAGTAAACACGGGCCCCAGAACACTGAAGCTTTCTTT
TRBV12-3/TRBV12-4	-	-	TRBJ2-7	CASSAGWSYEQYF	TGTGCCAGCAGTGCCGGGTGGAGCTACGAGCAGTACTTC
TRBV5-1	TRBD2	few	TRBJ2-5	CASSLVGSGAETQYF	TGCGCCAGCAGCTTGGTGGGCAGCGGGGCAGAGACCCAGTACTTC
TRBV11-2	-	many	TRBJ2-3	CASSRRAGLVDTQYF	TGTGCCAGCAGCAGGAGGGCGGGGTTGGTGGATACGCAGTATTTT
TRBV19	TRBD2	few	TRBJ2-3	CASTSTSDFTDTQYF	TGTGCCAGTACCTCGACTAGCGATTTTACAGATACGCAGTATTTT
TRBV9	-	many	TRBJ2-2	CASSPRDTNTGELFF	TGTGCCAGCAGCCCGAGGGACACGAACACCGGGGAGCTGTTTTTT
TRBV4-3	TRBD1	-	TRBJ2-7	CASSQERRGHSSYEQYF	TGCGCCAGCAGCCAAGAACGCAGGGGGCATAGCTCCTACGAGCAGTACTTC
TRBV2	-	few	TRBJ1-2	CASSEDGGRVGYTF	TGTGCCAGCAGTGAAGACGGGGGAAGGGTTGGCTACACCTTC
TRBV12-3/TRBV12-4	TRBD1	many	TRBJ1-5	CASSLTGGGQPQHF	TGTGCCAGCAGCCTGACAGGGGGCGGTCAGCCCCAGCATTTT
TRBV6-1	-	-	TRBJ1-2	CASTDNNYGYTF	TGTGCCAGTACGGACAACAACTATGGCTACACCTTC
TRBV6-2/TRBV6-3	TRBD2	many	TRBJ2-1	CASRIAGGRNEQFF	TGTGCCAGCAGGATAGCGGGGGGAAGGAATGAGCAGTTCTTC
TRBV7-9	-	many	TRBJ1-1	CASSWENTEAFF	TGTGCCAGCAGCTGGGAGAACACTGAAGCTTTCTTT